This TCR beta chain was found in a study of T cell responses to AZD1222 COVID-19 vaccine. Details on this clone: Its antigen is unknown.

Study conclusions and caveats: A mostly white British donor set with more females was recruited, and clonal diversity was possibly underestimated.

V was cut by 3 bases and J by 8 bases, with 14 bases left in between. Germline values: CDR1 KGHSH, CDR2 LQKENI. The CDR3 has 14 amino acids. TCRdb's copy holds only in-frame clones and misses some; the assay was immunoSEQ multiplex PCR. Among some 130,000 clones, approximately 94% were seen once, and the ten largest hold approximately 3.3%. This specimen consisted of peripheral blood, obtained on day 0 of AZD1222 vaccination. This chain joins TRBV18 and TRBJ1-5; D unclear. This receptor was identified in an adult in good health. CDR3 loop: CASSPDTQRKPQHF. CDR3 nucleotide sequence: TGTGCCAGCTCACCCGATACACAGAGAAAGCCCCAGCATTTT.